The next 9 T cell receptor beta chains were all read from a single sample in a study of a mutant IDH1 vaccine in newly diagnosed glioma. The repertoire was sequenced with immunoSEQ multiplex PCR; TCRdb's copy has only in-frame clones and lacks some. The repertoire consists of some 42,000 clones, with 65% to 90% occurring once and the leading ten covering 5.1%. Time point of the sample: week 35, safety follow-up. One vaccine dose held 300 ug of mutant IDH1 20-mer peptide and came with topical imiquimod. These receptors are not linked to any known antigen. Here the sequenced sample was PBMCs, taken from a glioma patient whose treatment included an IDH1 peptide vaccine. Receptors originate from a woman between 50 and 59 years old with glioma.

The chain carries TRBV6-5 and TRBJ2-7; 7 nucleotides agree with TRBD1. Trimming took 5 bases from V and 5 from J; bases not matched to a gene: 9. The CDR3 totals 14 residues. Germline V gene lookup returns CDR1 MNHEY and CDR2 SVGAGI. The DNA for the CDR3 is TGTGCCAGCAGTCTGGACAGGCCAGGGCACGAGCAGTACTTC. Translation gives CASSLDRPGHEQYF.

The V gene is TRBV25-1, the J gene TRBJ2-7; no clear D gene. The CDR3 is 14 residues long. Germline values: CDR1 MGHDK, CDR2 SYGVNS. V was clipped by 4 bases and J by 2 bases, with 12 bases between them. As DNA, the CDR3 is TGTGCCAGCAGTGTTCGTGGCACTACCTACGAGCAGTACTTC. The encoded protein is CASSVRGTTYEQYF.

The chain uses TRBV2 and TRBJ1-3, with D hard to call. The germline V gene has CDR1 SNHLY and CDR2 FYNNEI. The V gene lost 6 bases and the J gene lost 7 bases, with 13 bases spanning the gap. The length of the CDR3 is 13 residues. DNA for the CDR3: TGTGCCAGCAGCCTCACAACATGGAACACCATATATTTT. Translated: CASSLTTWNTIYF. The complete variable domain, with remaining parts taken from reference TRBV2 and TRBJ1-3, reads EPEVTQTPSHQVTQMGQEVILRCVPISNHLYFYWYRQILGQKVEFLVSFYNNEISEKSEIFDDQFSVERPDGSNFTLKIRSTKLEDSAMYFCASSLTTWNTIYFGEGSWLTVV.

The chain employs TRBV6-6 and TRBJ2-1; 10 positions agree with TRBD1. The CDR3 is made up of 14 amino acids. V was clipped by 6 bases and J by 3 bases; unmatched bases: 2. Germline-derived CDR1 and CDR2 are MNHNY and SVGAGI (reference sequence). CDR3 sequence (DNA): TGTGCCAGCAGGACAGGGGGCGTCTACAATGAGCAGTTCTTC. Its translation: CASRTGGVYNEQFF.

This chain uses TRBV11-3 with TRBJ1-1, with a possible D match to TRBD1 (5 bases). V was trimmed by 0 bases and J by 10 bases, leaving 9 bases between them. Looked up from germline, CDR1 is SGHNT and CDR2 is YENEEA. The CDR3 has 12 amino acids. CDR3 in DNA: TGTGCCAGCAGCTTAGATGCGGGGCGAGCTTTCTTT. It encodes CASSLDAGRAFF.

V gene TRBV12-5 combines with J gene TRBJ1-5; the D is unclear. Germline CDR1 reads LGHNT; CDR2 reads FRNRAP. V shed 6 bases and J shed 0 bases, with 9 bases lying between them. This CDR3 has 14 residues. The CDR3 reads CASGPFYSNQPQHF. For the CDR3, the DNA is TGTGCTAGTGGCCCCTTTTATAGCAATCAGCCCCAGCATTTT.

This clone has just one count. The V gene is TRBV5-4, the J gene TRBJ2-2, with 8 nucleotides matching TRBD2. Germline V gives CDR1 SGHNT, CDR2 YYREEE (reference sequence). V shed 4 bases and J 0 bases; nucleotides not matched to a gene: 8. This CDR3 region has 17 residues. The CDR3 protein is CASSPTLAGANTGELFF. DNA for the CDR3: TGTGCCAGCAGCCCGACCCTAGCGGGCGCGAACACCGGGGAGCTGTTTTTT.

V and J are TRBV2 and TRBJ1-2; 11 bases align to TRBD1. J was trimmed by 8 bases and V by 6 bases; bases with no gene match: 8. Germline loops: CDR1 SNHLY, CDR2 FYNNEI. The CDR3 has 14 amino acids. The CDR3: CASRPRTGGGGYTF. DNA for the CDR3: TGTGCCAGCAGACCCAGGACAGGGGGCGGAGGCTACACCTTC.

Here the CDR3 reads CASSVAGASTDTQYF. CDR3 sequence (DNA): TGTGCCAGCAGCGTAGCAGGTGCTAGCACAGATACGCAGTATTTT. J is TRBJ2-3 and V is TRBV9; D gene unclear. V lost 0 bases, J lost 0 bases, and 8 bases lay in between. The germline V gene encodes CDR1 SGDLS and CDR2 YYNGEE. The CDR3 runs 15 residues.